This T cell receptor (beta chain) was documented in a study of lymphopenia after photon versus proton radiotherapy (dated by TCRdb to the late 2010s). General notes on the study: The immunological effects of photon versus proton radiation therapy were compared in patients with gastrointestinal tumors who developed high-grade lymphopenia. A cohort of about 22 patients with gastrointestinal tumors who received either photon or proton therapy and subsequently developed lymphopenia was included. The study was designed to characterize how the impact on the immune system differs between the two radiation modalities.

Broad study findings and their caveats: During treatment, patients who received photon therapy lost naive T cells and TCR diversity and gained effector/memory populations, whereas patients who received proton therapy remained relatively stable. After the lymphocyte count nadir, oligoclonal expansion, especially of CD8+ Temra cells, was observed in photon-treated repertoires, and the drop in diversity was driven by this expansion. Across the cohort, a larger post-nadir drop in TCR diversity was inversely correlated with overall survival time among patients who died. The authors looked at the survival association only in patients who died, and they framed better survival with proton therapy as a possibility rather than a demonstrated result.

Taken from cysteine to phenylalanine, the CDR3 has 14 residues. This entry keeps only the CDR3 DNA: 42 bases, framed from base 1. Trimming removed 3 bases from V and 4 bases from J, leaving 10 bases between the germline ends. Reading the germline V gene gives CDR1 MDHEN and CDR2 SYDVKM. The library was produced with the immunoSEQ multiplex PCR assay. Alongside multiparametric flow cytometry, deep sequencing of rearranged TCR beta loci was used to profile the T cell repertoires. Not all clones reach the TCRdb copy of this immuneACCESS table, which keeps in-frame sequences only. Checked studies attribute under half of the gap to unresolved V genes and leave the rest unexplained. The sample contains several thousand clones, 81% of them found a single time. The top ten constitute roughly 48% of the sample. Comment on this clone: Its recognized antigen is unknown. No base quality values were provided; no much bigger clone lies one nucleotide off.

Recombination connected TRBV28 to TRBJ2-1, and perhaps TRBD2 as D gene, on 6 matching bases. Sequencing used peripheral blood, obtained from a patient treated with photon-based radiotherapy. This sequence originates from a man aged 25-45 years with gastric cancer. The DNA sequence is TGTGCCAGCAGTTTGGGGGGACTGTACAATGAGCAGTTCTTC. The encoded protein is CASSLGGLYNEQFF. This CDR3, with the reference TRBV28 and TRBJ2-1 proteins standing in past its ends, gives the full variable domain DVKVTQSSRYLVKRTGEKVFLECVQDMDHENMFWYRQDPGLGLRLIYFSYDVKMKEKGDIPEGYSVSREKKERFSLILESASTNQTSMYLCASSLGGLYNEQFFGPGTRLTVL.